One and the same sample provided the 25 T cell receptor beta chains below, sequenced in a study of shared clonotypes between healthy human individuals (dated by TCRdb to 2020 to 2022). Library preparation employed the immunoSEQ multiplex PCR assay. In its TCRdb copy, this immuneACCESS table keeps in-frame sequences only and misses some clones. Where compared with another copy, unresolved V genes explain less than half of these, and the others have no known cause. The sample records 2 million to 2.5 million clones, roughly 95% of which are singletons. Less than 0.15% of the sample comes from the top ten. The source material was naive CD4+ T cells sorted from blood. Read against the paper, the sample's cell subset or site label means: CD45RA+ positively selected. The source is a man between 18 and 35 years old in good health.

The V and J genes are TRBV10-3 and TRBJ1-3, with unresolved D. This CDR3 comprises 14 residues. In germline, CDR1 is ENHRY, CDR2 SYGVKD. The V and J ends lost 4 bases and 1 base respectively, with 8 bases between them. CDR3 sequence reads: CAISARDSGNTIYF. DNA of the CDR3: TGTGCCATCAGTGCCCGGGATTCTGGAAACACCATATATTTT.

This chain connects TRBV6-1 to TRBJ1-5, with 7 bases aligning to TRBD1. CDR3 size: 14 residues. Germline-derived CDR1 and CDR2 are MNHNS and SASEGT. V was clipped by 8 bases and J by 0 bases; unmatched bases: 4. As DNA, the CDR3 is TGTGCCAGCGGACAGGCGAATAGCAATCAGCCCCAGCATTTT. This codes for CASGQANSNQPQHF.

This clone was seen only a few times. The genes are TRBV2 and TRBJ2-3; weak D call: TRBD2 (6 bases). Germline-derived CDR1 and CDR2 are SNHLY and FYNNEI. V lost 8 bases and J 2 bases, leaving 20 bases between the germline ends. The CDR3 has 16 amino acids. CDR3 in DNA: TGTGCCAGCGAATCTATCAGCGGGCGATACACAGATACGCAGTATTTT. Protein product: CASESISGRYTDTQYF. The entire variable domain, with the rest obtained from reference TRBV2 and TRBJ2-3, is as follows: EPEVTQTPSHQVTQMGQEVILRCVPISNHLYFYWYRQILGQKVEFLVSFYNNEISEKSEIFDDQFSVERPDGSNFTLKIRSTKLEDSAMYFCASESISGRYTDTQYFGPGTRLTVL.

V and J are TRBV18 and TRBJ1-2; D not resolved. This CDR3 contains 15 residues. The ends were cut back, 5 bases at V and 5 bases at J, with 18 bases in the middle. Per germline, CDR1 KGHSH and CDR2 LQKENI. The CDR3 spells CASSTLESGGYGYTF. The DNA of the CDR3 is TGTGCCAGCTCAACCCTGGAGTCAGGAGGGTATGGCTACACCTTC.

In regard to this clone: The junction departs from the called germline gene at one end, perhaps through a read error. This chain joins TRBV28 and TRBJ2-2; the match to TRBD1 covers 10 bases. The CDR3 runs 23 residues. Germline V gives CDR1 MDHEN, CDR2 SYDVKM. The CDR3 loop is CASSIWTGGAGRLSVPNTGELFF. The CDR3 bases are TGTGCCAGCAGTATATGGACAGGGGGAGCCGGACGCCTAAGTGTACCGAACACCGGGGAGCTGTTTTTT.

This chain joins TRBV7-2 and TRBJ2-1, with TRBD2 identical over 7 bases. CDR3 length equals 15 residues. V shed 7 bases and J 7 bases; nucleotides not matched to a gene: 13. The V gene's germline CDR1 is SGHTA and CDR2 FQGNSA. The CDR3 loop is CASTFLGLGGNEQFF. The CDR3, as DNA: TGTGCCAGCACCTTCCTAGGACTGGGAGGGAATGAGCAGTTCTTC.

The chain carries TRBV27 and TRBJ1-5; D call uncertain. The CDR3 runs to 14 residues. V shed 3 bases and J shed 4 bases, with 10 bases lying between them. Germline assignment: CDR1 MNHEY and CDR2 SMNVEV (reference sequence). The CDR3 DNA follows: TGTGCCAGCAGTTTGGCCCGGGCAAATCAGCCCCAGCATTTT. It yields the protein CASSLARANQPQHF.

V is TRBV5-1 and J is TRBJ2-5; D tentatively fits TRBD1 or TRBD2 (6 bases each). From germline, CDR1 is SGHRS and CDR2 YFSETQ. Trimming took 5 bases from V and 3 from J, leaving 17 bases between them. CDR3 length: 15 amino acids. The CDR3 reads CASSFPTGGEETQYF. CDR3 nucleotides: TGCGCCAGCAGTTTCCCGACAGGCGGGGAAGAGACCCAGTACTTC.

The gene calls are TRBV7-9 and TRBJ1-2, with 8 bases fitting TRBD1. The CDR3 loop spans 13 amino acids. The V gene's germline CDR1 is SEHNR and CDR2 FQNEAQ (reference sequence). Germline trimming cut 5 bases from V and 8 bases from J; bases unmatched to any gene: 7. The CDR3 region is CASSPRQGSGYTF. CDR3 DNA: TGTGCCAGCAGCCCCCGACAGGGGAGCGGCTACACCTTC.

A remark on this clone: Distinct nucleotide sequences in the sample also encode this CDR3. The J gene is TRBJ2-6, the V gene TRBV5-4; D gene ambiguous. Between the trimmed V and J ends, which lost 4 bases and 0 bases, there was a span of 8 bases. The CDR3 has 15 amino acids. Germline V gene lookup returns CDR1 SGHNT and CDR2 YYREEE (reference sequence). CDR3 in amino acids: CASSLDSSGANVLTF. In nucleotides, the CDR3 is TGTGCCAGCAGCCTGGATAGCTCTGGGGCCAACGTCCTGACTTTC.

The V and J genes are TRBV5-4 and TRBJ2-1, with 8 bases fitting TRBD2. The CDR3 sequence is 14 residues long. Germline CDR1 SGHNT, CDR2 YYREEE (reference sequence). V lost 2 bases to trimming and J lost 6 bases; unmatched junction nucleotides: 4. CDR3 sequence: CASSLGGTSNEQFF. The CDR3 DNA is TGTGCCAGCAGCTTAGGCGGGACTAGCAATGAGCAGTTCTTC.

The chain is built from TRBV6-5 and TRBJ1-5, with D possibly matching TRBD1 (5 bases). The V gene's germline CDR1 is MNHEY and CDR2 SVGAGI. This CDR3 spans 16 amino acids. Trimming cost V 4 bases and J 1 base, with 14 bases left between them. The CDR3 DNA reads TGTGCCAGCAGTTCCACTCCCAGGGCAAGCAATCAGCCCCAGCATTTT. Encoded protein: CASSSTPRASNQPQHF.

In regard to this clone: One junction end disagrees with the germline gene, perhaps due to a read error. The chain employs TRBV7-7 and TRBJ1-5; no clear D gene. There are 9 residues in the CDR3. From germline, CDR1 is SSHAT and CDR2 FNYEAQ (reference sequence). Here the CDR3 reads CASNQPQHF. The CDR3 coding sequence is TGTGCTAGCAATCAGCCCCAGCATTTT.

Only one count was recorded for this clone. The chain carries TRBV30 and TRBJ1-2; D is ambiguous. CDR1 and CDR2 (germline): GTSNPN, SVGIG (reference sequence). The CDR3 consists of 14 residues. The V end lost 4 bases, the J end lost 8 bases, and 20 bases lay between the germline ends. In DNA form, the CDR3 reads TGTGCCTGGACTCGATCCCTCGGGCCGGGGGGCTACACCTTC. Translated, it gives CAWTRSLGPGGYTF. The full variable domain, rest sourced from reference TRBV30 and TRBJ1-2, is SQTIHQWPATLVQPVGSPLSLECTVEGTSNPNLYWYRQAAGRGLQLLFYSVGIGQISSEVPQNLSASRPQDRQFILSSKKLLLSDSGFYLCAWTRSLGPGGYTFGSGTRLTVV.

The V call is TRBV6-1, the J call TRBJ2-2, with 9 bases that match TRBD1. The CDR3 is 14 residues long. Germline lookup yields CDR1 MNHNS and CDR2 SASEGT. V trimming: 7 bases; J trimming: 3 bases; junction bases outside the gene matches: 3. The CDR3 nucleotides are TGTGCCAGCACGACAGGGGGTGACACCGGGGAGCTGTTTTTT. This translates into CASTTGGDTGELFF.

This clone was recorded only once. The rearrangement uses TRBV30 and TRBJ2-3, with D unresolved. Looked up from germline, CDR1 is GTSNPN and CDR2 is SVGIG (reference sequence). The CDR3 has 17 amino acids. Between the trimmed V and J ends, which lost 0 bases and 1 base, there was a span of 17 bases. The CDR3 is CAWSVQFGTSGTDTQYF. In DNA form, the CDR3 reads TGTGCCTGGAGTGTACAGTTCGGAACTTCCGGCACAGATACGCAGTATTTT.

The chain links TRBV6-5 to TRBJ2-7; 12 nucleotides align to TRBD2. The V and J ends lost 4 bases and 5 bases, in that order; junction bases with no gene match: 9. CDR3 length: 16 residues. CDR1 MNHEY and CDR2 SVGAGI come from the germline V gene. The CDR3: CASSSPTSGGPHEQYF. As DNA, the CDR3 is TGTGCCAGCAGTTCCCCGACTAGCGGGGGCCCCCACGAGCAGTACTTC.

As DNA, the CDR3 is TGTGCCTGGAGAAAGCGGAGGAGCTCCTATAATTCACCCCTCCACTTT. This gives the protein CAWRKRRSSYNSPLHF. The gene calls are TRBV30 and TRBJ1-6, with D uncertain. The CDR3 is 16 amino acids. CDR1 and CDR2 (germline): GTSNPN, SVGIG (reference sequence). Trimming cost V 3 bases and J 0 bases, with 12 bases left between them.

This rearrangement joins TRBV10-1 to TRBJ2-1, with D possibly being TRBD1 or TRBD2 (6 bases each). The germline V gene encodes CDR1 WNHNN and CDR2 SYGVQD (reference sequence). This CDR3 spans 14 amino acids. Trimming pared 4 bases from V and 7 bases from J, leaving 14 bases between. CDR3 in DNA: TGCGCCAGCAGTGCCGACAAAGGGGGGAATGAGCAGTTCTTC. Translating gives CASSADKGGNEQFF.

This chain joins TRBV6-1 and TRBJ2-2, with 8 positions matching TRBD1. Germline trimming cut 6 bases from V and 6 bases from J; bases unmatched to any gene: 3. Germline CDR1 is MNHNS and CDR2 is SASEGT. The CDR3 covers 13 residues. The CDR3 spells CASRDRAAGELFF. In DNA, the CDR3 is TGTGCCAGCAGGGACAGGGCTGCCGGGGAGCTGTTTTTT.

The V gene is TRBV6-5, the J gene TRBJ1-6; D gene ambiguous. The CDR3 totals 15 residues. Germline V lookup: CDR1 MNHEY, CDR2 SVGAGI. The germline V and J ends were trimmed by 4 bases and 4 bases, with 11 bases remaining between them. The CDR3 spells CASSLSRGYNSPLHF. CDR3 DNA: TGTGCCAGCAGTTTGTCGAGAGGGTATAATTCACCCCTCCACTTT.

This chain joins TRBV9 and TRBJ1-3; perhaps TRBD1 as D (5 bases). Germline lookup yields CDR1 SGDLS and CDR2 YYNGEE. This CDR3 is built from 12 residues. The V gene lost 3 bases and the J gene lost 9 bases, with 10 bases spanning the gap. CDR3 in amino acids: CASSEPGATIYF. For the CDR3, the DNA is TGTGCCAGCAGCGAACCCGGGGCCACCATATATTTT. Full variable domain (outside the CDR3, taken from reference TRBV9 and TRBJ1-3): DSGVTQTPKHLITATGQRVTLRCSPRSGDLSVYWYQQSLDQGLQFLIQYYNGEERAKGNILERFSAQQFPDLHSELNLSSLELGDSALYFCASSEPGATIYFGEGSWLTVV.

The count of this clone is one. The chain carries TRBV4-3 and TRBJ1-2; no firm D call. CDR3 length equals 15 residues. V was pared by 0 bases and J by 4 bases, with 12 bases between. Germline-derived CDR1 and CDR2 are LGHNA and YSLEER. In DNA, the CDR3 is TGCGCCAGCAGCCAAGATCGGGAACCTCGCTATGGCTACACCTTC. This encodes CASSQDREPRYGYTF.

The CDR3 reads CASKASGHNEQFF. The CDR3 bases are TGCGCCAGCAAGGCTAGCGGTCACAATGAGCAGTTCTTC. The chain is built from TRBV5-1 and TRBJ2-1, with 7 nucleotides matching TRBD2. Germline assignment: CDR1 SGHRS and CDR2 YFSETQ. The CDR3 covers 13 residues. Trimming took 6 bases from V and 5 from J; bases not matched to a gene: 5.

This rearrangement joins TRBV5-6 to TRBJ2-1, with D tentatively TRBD1 (5 bases). The V end was cut by 1 base, the J end by 7 bases, with 15 bases between. This CDR3 region has 15 residues. Looked up from germline, CDR1 is SGHDT and CDR2 is YYEEEE. This chain's CDR3 is CASSLSGMKVNEQFF. For the CDR3, the DNA is TGTGCCAGCAGCTTGTCAGGGATGAAGGTGAATGAGCAGTTCTTC. Full variable domain (rest looked up from reference TRBV5-6 and TRBJ2-1): DAGVTQSPTHLIKTRGQQVTLRCSPKSGHDTVSWYQQALGQGPQFIFQYYEEEERQRGNFPDRFSGHQFPNYSSELNVNALLLGDSALYLCASSLSGMKVNEQFFGPGTRLTVL.